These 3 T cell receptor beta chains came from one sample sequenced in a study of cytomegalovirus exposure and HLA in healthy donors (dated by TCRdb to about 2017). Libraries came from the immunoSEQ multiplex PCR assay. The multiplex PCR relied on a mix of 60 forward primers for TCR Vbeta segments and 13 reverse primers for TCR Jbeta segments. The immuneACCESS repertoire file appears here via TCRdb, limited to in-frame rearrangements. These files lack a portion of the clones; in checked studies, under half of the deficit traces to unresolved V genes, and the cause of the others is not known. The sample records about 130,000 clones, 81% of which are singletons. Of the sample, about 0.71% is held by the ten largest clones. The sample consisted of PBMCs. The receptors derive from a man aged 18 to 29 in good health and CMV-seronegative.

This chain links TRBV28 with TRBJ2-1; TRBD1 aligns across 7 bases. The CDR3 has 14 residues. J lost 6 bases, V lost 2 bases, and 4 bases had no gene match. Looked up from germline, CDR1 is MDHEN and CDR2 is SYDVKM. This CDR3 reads CASSLPGQSNEQFF. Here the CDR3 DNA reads TGTGCCAGCAGTTTACCGGGACAGAGCAATGAGCAGTTCTTC.

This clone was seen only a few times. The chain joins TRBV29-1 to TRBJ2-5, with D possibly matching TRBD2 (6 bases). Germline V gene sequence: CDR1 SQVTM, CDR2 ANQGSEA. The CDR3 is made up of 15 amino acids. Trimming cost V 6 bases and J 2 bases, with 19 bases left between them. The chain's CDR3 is CSVAPRSGGQETQYF. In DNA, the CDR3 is TGCAGCGTCGCGCCCCGATCCGGGGGACAAGAGACCCAGTACTTC.

The CDR3 DNA reads as TGTGCCAGCAGTTACGGGGAACGAATGAACACTGAAGCTTTCTTT. The encoded protein is CASSYGERMNTEAFF. V gene TRBV27 combines with J gene TRBJ1-1; D call uncertain. The germline V and J ends were trimmed by 4 bases and 0 bases, with 12 bases remaining between them. The length of the CDR3 is 15 residues. CDR1 is MNHEY, CDR2 SMNVEV, per germline (reference sequence).